The rows below give T cell receptor beta chains drawn from one sample of a study of T-cell reconstitution after alpha-beta-depleted transplantation in children. TCRdb redid the calling of the PCR reads with MiXCR, one entry per CDR3 protein. Among a few hundred thousand distinct CDR3 sequences listed, 7.5% to 10% were seen once. The source material was PBMCs from the stem cell graft donor, sampled from the stem cell graft. All receptors come from a human donor who donated a stem cell graft to a child with SCID. CDR3s include the opening cysteine and the closing phenylalanine or tryptophan. The order of the fields is V gene, clone size, D gene, J gene, CDR3 DNA, CDR3 protein. A D gene is named only where the DNA matches it firmly. Clone size is given for some rows only: seen once, a few or many times, or a class if the clone is expanded.

>TRBV12-3/TRBV12-4|many|-|TRBJ1-2
TGTGCCAGCAGCTTGGCCGGGGGTGCCTCAGCTAACTATGGCTACACCTTC
CASSLAGGASANYGYTF
>TRBV20-1|many|-|TRBJ1-5
TGCAGTGCTCCGACAAGGACAGATAATCAGCCCCAGCATTTT
CSAPTRTDNQPQHF
>TRBV12-3/TRBV12-4|many|TRBD2|TRBJ2-3
TGTGCCAGCAGTTTACGGGGGGAGGGGGATACGCAGTATTTT
CASSLRGEGDTQYF
>TRBV12-3/TRBV12-4|many|-|TRBJ2-7
TGTGCCAGCAGTTCCCCAGGGGCGGGGACCTACGAGCAGTACTTC
CASSSPGAGTYEQYF
>TRBV4-3|few|-|TRBJ2-1
TGCGCCAGCAGCCATAGCTTAAAGCTAGGGGGGTGGGACGATGAGCAGTTCTTC
CASSHSLKLGGWDDEQFF
>TRBV5-1|many|-|TRBJ1-2
TGCGCCAGCAGCTTGCAGGGGCCCGCCCCGCCAAACTATGGCTACACCTTC
CASSLQGPAPPNYGYTF
>TRBV7-8|many|-|TRBJ2-7
TGCGCCAGCAGCTTGAGCGGTACCTACGAGCAGTACTTC
CASSLSGTYEQYF
>TRBV20-1|-|-|TRBJ2-5
TGCAGTGCCCATCGCTCGCCTAGTATTTGGGAGACCCAGTACTTC
CSAHRSPSIWETQYF
>TRBV5-1|many|-|TRBJ2-7
TGCGCCAGCAGCTTGGACCCGAATTCGGCCAGGGTCTACGAGCAGTACTTC
CASSLDPNSARVYEQYF
>TRBV5-1|many|-|TRBJ1-3
TGCGCCAGCAGCTTGGCGACTAACACTGGAAACACCATATATTTT
CASSLATNTGNTIYF
>TRBV20-1|many|-|TRBJ2-5
TGCAGTGCTAGAGCCTGGACTGTACAAGAGACCCAGTACTTC
CSARAWTVQETQYF
>TRBV5-6|-|-|TRBJ2-3
TGTGCCAGCAGTTCCGGGCCGTCAGATACGCAGTATTTT
CASSSGPSDTQYF
>TRBV12-3/TRBV12-4|many|TRBD1|TRBJ2-6
TGTGCCAGCAGTCAGACAGGGTCTAAGGCCGGGGCCAACGTCCTGACTTTC
CASSQTGSKAGANVLTF
>TRBV4-1|many|TRBD1|TRBJ2-1
TGCGCCAGCAGCCAACCGGACAGGGAATACAATGAGCAGTTCTTC
CASSQPDREYNEQFF
>TRBV6-6|many|-|TRBJ1-4
TGTGCCAGCAGTCGGCCCGGGGAAAAACTGTTTTTT
CASSRPGEKLFF
>TRBV7-2|many|TRBD1|TRBJ1-2
TGTGCCAGCAGCTTACCAAGACAGGGAGTTTTCGGCTACACCTTC
CASSLPRQGVFGYTF
>TRBV5-4|few|TRBD1|TRBJ1-6
TGTGCCAGCAGCTTGGCGGGGACAGTCAATTCACCCCTCCACTTT
CASSLAGTVNSPLHF
>TRBV7-2|many|TRBD2|TRBJ2-5
TGTGCCAGCAGCTTATGGGCGGGGGGGTACCAAGAGACCCAGTACTTC
CASSLWAGGYQETQYF
>TRBV14|many|-|TRBJ1-4
TGTGCCAGCAGCCAAGATCCCGCCAGGGGAGCTCCTAATGAAAAACTGTTTTTT
CASSQDPARGAPNEKLFF
>TRBV20-1|many|-|TRBJ1-5
TGCAGTGCTTCGGGACACCCTAGCAATCAGCCCCAGCATTTT
CSASGHPSNQPQHF
>TRBV3-1|many|-|TRBJ1-1
TGTGCCAGCAGCCAAGATCTAGGGAGCTGGATCACTGAAGCTTTCTTT
CASSQDLGSWITEAFF
>TRBV2|-|-|TRBJ2-5
TGTGCCAGCAGTGAATGGCGGGGACAAGAGACCCAGTACTTC
CASSEWRGQETQYF
>TRBV20-1|many|-|TRBJ2-2
TGCAGCTGTGGGGCAGCGAACACCGGGGAGCTGTTTTTT
CSCGAANTGELFF
>TRBV11-2|-|TRBD1|TRBJ2-7
TGTGCCAGCAGCTTAGGAGGGGGCGGACTCCTGGGGTACGAGCAGTACTTC
CASSLGGGGLLGYEQYF
>TRBV5-1|many|-|TRBJ1-1
TGCGCCAGCAGCTGGGGCCTGAACACTGAAGCTTTCTTT
CASSWGLNTEAFF
>TRBV6-1|many|-|TRBJ1-6
TGTGCCAGCAGCCCCAGAAGGGGCGCCGCTAATTCACCCCTCCACTTT
CASSPRRGAANSPLHF
>TRBV6-5|many|-|TRBJ2-7
TGTGCCAGCAGTTACACAAGGGCCTACGAGCAGTACTTC
CASSYTRAYEQYF
>TRBV5-1|many|-|TRBJ2-3
TGCGCCAGCAGCTTGAGAGGATTCGGCGGAGAAAGAGATACGCAGTATTTT
CASSLRGFGGERDTQYF
>TRBV6-1|many|-|TRBJ1-2
TGTGCCAGCAGTGCTTCGGGTTCGTACTATGGCTACACCTTC
CASSASGSYYGYTF
>TRBV5-1|many|-|TRBJ2-1
TGCGCCAGCAGCTTAGGGACTCTTAATGAGCAGTTCTTC
CASSLGTLNEQFF
>TRBV5-1|many|-|TRBJ2-5
TGCGCCAGCAGCTTCAAGGGACCGGATGAGACCCAGTACTTC
CASSFKGPDETQYF
>TRBV5-1|-|-|TRBJ1-2
TGCGCCAGCAGCCCGGCGGAGGGGACTTACTATGGCTACACCTTC
CASSPAEGTYYGYTF
>TRBV12-3/TRBV12-4|many|-|TRBJ1-1
TGTGCCAGCAGTTTAGGCGAGAGGACTGCCTCTTTGAACACTGAAGCTTTCTTT
CASSLGERTASLNTEAFF
>TRBV5-1|many|-|TRBJ1-1
TGCGCCAGCAGCTTGGGGTATCGAGGACGTTTGAACACTGAAGCTTTCTTT
CASSLGYRGRLNTEAFF
>TRBV18|many|TRBD1|TRBJ2-1
TGTGCCAGCTCACCCGATGGACAGGGCTACAATGAGCAGTTCTTC
CASSPDGQGYNEQFF
>TRBV7-2|many|TRBD1|TRBJ2-5
TGTGCCAGCAGCCCTGGACAGGGCAGGACCCAGTACTTC
CASSPGQGRTQYF
>TRBV3-1|many|-|TRBJ1-6
TGTGCCAGCAGCCACTCCGCCGGGAGGGGCCCTTCACCCCTCCACTTT
CASSHSAGRGPSPLHF
>TRBV27|many|TRBD2|TRBJ2-1
TGTGCCAGCAGTGAGCGGGGGGCCCCCTACAATGAGCAGTTCTTC
CASSERGAPYNEQFF
>TRBV11-2|-|-|TRBJ1-5
TGTGCCAGCAGCTTTTACGGAGATAGCAATCAGCCCCAGCATTTT
CASSFYGDSNQPQHF
>TRBV6-1|-|-|TRBJ1-5
TGTGCCAGCAGTCCCCTGGGGGTCGGAAGCAATCAGCCCCAGCATTTT
CASSPLGVGSNQPQHF
>TRBV12-3/TRBV12-4|many|-|TRBJ1-6
TGTGCCAGCAGTCAGGGGATGTCACCCCTCCACTTT
CASSQGMSPLHF
>TRBV5-1|many|-|TRBJ1-2
TGCGCCAGCAGATTGTTAAAAGGGGACTACTATGGCTACACCTTC
CASRLLKGDYYGYTF
>TRBV4-3|-|TRBD1|TRBJ2-4
TGCGCCAGCAGCCAAGGAAACAGGGGCAGGGGTAACATTCAGTACTTC
CASSQGNRGRGNIQYF
>TRBV4-1|many|TRBD1|TRBJ2-3
TGCGCCAGCAGCCACGGGACAGGGAGGAGCACAGATACGCAGTATTTT
CASSHGTGRSTDTQYF
>TRBV4-2|-|TRBD1|TRBJ2-5
TGTGCCAGCAGCCAAGATCCCTACCTTCAGGGACAGCAAGAGACCCAGTACTTC
CASSQDPYLQGQQETQYF
>TRBV6-1|many|TRBD1|TRBJ2-5
TGTGCCAGCAGGGGGGACAGGTACCAAGAGACCCAGTACTTC
CASRGDRYQETQYF